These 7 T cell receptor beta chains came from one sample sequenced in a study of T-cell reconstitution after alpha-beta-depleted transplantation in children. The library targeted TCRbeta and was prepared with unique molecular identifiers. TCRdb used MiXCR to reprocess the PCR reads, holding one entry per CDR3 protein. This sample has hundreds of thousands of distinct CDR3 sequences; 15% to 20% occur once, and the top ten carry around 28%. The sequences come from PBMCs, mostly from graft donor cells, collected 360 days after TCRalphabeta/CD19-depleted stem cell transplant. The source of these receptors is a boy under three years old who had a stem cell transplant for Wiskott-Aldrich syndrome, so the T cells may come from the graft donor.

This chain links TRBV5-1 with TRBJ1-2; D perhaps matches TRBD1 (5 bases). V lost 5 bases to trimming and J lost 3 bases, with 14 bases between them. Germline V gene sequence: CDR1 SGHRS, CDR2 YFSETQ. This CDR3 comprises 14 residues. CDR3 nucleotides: TGCGCCAGCAGGGGGCAGGGTGGCGACTATGGCTACACCTTC. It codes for CASRGQGGDYGYTF.

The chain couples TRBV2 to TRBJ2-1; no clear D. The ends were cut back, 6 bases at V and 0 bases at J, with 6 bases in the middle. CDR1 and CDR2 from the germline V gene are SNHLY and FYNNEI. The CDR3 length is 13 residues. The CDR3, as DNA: TGTGCCAGCAGCGAAAACTCCTACAATGAGCAGTTCTTC. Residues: CASSENSYNEQFF.

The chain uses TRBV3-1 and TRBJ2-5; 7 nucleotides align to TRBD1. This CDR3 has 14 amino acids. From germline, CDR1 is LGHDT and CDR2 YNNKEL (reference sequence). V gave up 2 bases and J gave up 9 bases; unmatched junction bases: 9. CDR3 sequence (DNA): TGTGCCAGCAGCCAAAGGGGGCCCCAACGGGCCCAGTACTTC. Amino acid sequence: CASSQRGPQRAQYF.

The CDR3 DNA sequence: TGTGCCAGCAGTTTCGGCAGGCAGGGTTCACCCCTCCACTTT. Its protein product is CASSFGRQGSPLHF. V usage is TRBV12-3 or TRBV12-4 and J usage is TRBJ1-6; D perhaps matches TRBD1 (5 bases). Between the trimmed V and J ends, which lost 3 bases and 9 bases, there was a span of 12 bases. The CDR3 covers 14 residues.

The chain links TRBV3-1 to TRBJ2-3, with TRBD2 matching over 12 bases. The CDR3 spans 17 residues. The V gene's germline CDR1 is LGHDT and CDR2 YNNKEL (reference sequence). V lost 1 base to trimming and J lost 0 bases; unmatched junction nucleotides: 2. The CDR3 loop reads CASSQVGTSGSTDTQYF. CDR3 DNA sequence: TGTGCCAGCAGCCAAGTTGGGACTAGCGGGAGCACAGATACGCAGTATTTT.

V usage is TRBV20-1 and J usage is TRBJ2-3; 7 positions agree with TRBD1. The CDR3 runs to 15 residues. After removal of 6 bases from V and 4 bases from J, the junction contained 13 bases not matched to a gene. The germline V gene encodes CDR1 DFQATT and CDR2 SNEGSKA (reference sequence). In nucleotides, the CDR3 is TGCAGTGCCAGACCTGGGACAGTCCCACCAGATACGCAGTATTTT. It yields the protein CSARPGTVPPDTQYF.

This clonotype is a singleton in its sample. The CDR3 region is CASSYGGSHPYEQYF. Written as DNA, the CDR3 is TGTGCCAGCAGTTATGGCGGGAGCCACCCCTACGAGCAGTACTTC. V gene TRBV6-2 or TRBV6-3 combines with J gene TRBJ2-7, with TRBD2 matching over 7 bases. The CDR3 consists of 15 residues. Germline CDR1 and CDR2: MNHEY and SVGEGT. Trimming cost V 3 bases and J 2 bases; bases outside gene matches: 7.